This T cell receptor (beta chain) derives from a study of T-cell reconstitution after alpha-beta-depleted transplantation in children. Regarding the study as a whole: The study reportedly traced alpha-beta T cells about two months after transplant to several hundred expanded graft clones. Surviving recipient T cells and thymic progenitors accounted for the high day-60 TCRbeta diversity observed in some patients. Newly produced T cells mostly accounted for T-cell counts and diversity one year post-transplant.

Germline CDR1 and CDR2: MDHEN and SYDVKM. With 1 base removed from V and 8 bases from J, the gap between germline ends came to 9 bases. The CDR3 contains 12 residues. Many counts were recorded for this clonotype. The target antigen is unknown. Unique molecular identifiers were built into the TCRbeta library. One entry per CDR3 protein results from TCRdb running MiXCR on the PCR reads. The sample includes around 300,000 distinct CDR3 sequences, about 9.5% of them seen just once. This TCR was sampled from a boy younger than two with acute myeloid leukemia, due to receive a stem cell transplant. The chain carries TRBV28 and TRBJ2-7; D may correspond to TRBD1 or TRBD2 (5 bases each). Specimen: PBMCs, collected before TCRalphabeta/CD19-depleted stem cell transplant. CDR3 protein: CASSLSPGQQYF. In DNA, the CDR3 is TGTGCCAGCAGTTTATCCCCGGGACAGCAGTACTTC.